This T cell receptor (beta chain) comes out of a study of cytomegalovirus exposure and HLA in healthy donors. Trimming removed 2 bases at V and 9 bases at J, with 11 bases between. There are 13 residues in the CDR3. Germline lookup yields CDR1 SGHAT and CDR2 FQDESV (reference sequence). Vbeta (60) and Jbeta (13) primers were used in the PCR. In the authors' workflow: Among the unique TCR beta chains that a later analysis counted, about 81 million in all, 9.5 million to 11 million were shared. The method was immunoSEQ multiplex PCR; TCRdb's version includes in-frame clones alone and lacks a portion of them. That table furnishes V, J and clone size, whereas the DNA furnished D and trimming. The sample shows some 90,000 clones, 82% of them seen only once.

The sequence came from a man in his fifties or sixties in good health and CMV-seronegative. The sample comprised PBMCs. The rearrangement uses TRBV11-1 and TRBJ2-1, with a tentative D call TRBD1 (5 bases). The CDR3 region has the DNA TGTGCCAGCAGCTTACTAGGGGCGTCTGAGCAGTTCTTC. Protein product: CASSLLGASEQFF.